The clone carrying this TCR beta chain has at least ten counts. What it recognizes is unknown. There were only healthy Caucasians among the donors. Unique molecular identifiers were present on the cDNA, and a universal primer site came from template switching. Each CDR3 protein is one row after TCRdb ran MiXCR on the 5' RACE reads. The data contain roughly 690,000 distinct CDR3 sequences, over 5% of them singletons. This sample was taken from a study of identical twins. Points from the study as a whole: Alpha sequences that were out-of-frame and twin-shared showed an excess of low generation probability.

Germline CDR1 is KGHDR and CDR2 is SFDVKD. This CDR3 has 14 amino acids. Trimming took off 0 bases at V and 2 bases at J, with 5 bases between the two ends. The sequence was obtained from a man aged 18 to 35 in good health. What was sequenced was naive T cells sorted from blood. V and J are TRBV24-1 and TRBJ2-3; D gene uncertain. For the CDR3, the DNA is TGTGCCACCAGTGATTTGCCTGACACAGATACGCAGTATTTT. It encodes CATSDLPDTDTQYF.